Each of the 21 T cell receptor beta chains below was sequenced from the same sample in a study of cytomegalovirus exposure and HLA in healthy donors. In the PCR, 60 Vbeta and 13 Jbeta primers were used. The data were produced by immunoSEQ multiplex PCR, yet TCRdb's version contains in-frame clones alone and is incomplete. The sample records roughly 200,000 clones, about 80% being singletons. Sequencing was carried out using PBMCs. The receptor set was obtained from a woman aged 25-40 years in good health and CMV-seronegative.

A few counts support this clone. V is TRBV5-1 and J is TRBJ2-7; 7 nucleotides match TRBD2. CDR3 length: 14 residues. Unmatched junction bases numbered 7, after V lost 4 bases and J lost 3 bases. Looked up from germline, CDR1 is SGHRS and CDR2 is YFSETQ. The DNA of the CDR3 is TGCGCCAGCAGCCTACCGACTAGCCGCTACGAGCAGTACTTC. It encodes CASSLPTSRYEQYF.

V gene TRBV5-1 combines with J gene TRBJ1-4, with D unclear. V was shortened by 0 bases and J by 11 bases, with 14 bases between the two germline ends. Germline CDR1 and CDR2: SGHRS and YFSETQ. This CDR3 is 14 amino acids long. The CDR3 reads CASSLGPGLGKLFF. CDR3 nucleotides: TGCGCCAGCAGCTTGGGGCCCGGACTGGGGAAACTGTTTTTT.

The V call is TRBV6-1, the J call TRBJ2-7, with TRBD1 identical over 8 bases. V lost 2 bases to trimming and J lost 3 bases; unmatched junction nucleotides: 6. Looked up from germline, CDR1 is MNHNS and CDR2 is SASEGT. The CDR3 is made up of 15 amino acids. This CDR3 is CASSESGGLFYEQYF. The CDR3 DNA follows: TGTGCCAGCAGTGAATCAGGGGGCCTGTTCTACGAGCAGTACTTC.

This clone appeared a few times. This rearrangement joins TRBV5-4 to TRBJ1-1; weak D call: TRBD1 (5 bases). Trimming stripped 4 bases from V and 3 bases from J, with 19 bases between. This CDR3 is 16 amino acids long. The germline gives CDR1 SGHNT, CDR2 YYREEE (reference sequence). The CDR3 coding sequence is TGTGCCAGCAGCCTACTACGAGGGGAGGGTCACACTGAAGCTTTCTTT. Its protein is CASSLLRGEGHTEAFF.

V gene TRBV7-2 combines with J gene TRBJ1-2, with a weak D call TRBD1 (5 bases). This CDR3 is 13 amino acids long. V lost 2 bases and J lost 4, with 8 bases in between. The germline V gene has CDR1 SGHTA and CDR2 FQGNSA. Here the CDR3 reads CASSLRGGYGYTF. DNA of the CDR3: TGTGCCAGCAGCTTAAGGGGAGGCTATGGCTACACCTTC. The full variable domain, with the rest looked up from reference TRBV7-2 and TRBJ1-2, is GAGVSQSPSNKVTEKGKDVELRCDPISGHTALYWYRQSLGQGLEFLIYFQGNSAPDKSGLPSDRFSAERTGGSVSTLTIQRTQQEDSAVYLCASSLRGGYGYTFGSGTRLTVV.

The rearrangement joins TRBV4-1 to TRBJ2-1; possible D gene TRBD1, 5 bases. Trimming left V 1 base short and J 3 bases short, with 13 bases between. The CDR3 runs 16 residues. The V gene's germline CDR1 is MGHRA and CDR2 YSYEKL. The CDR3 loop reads CASSQVDMGFYNEQFF. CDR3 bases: TGCGCCAGCAGCCAAGTGGACATGGGATTCTACAATGAGCAGTTCTTC.

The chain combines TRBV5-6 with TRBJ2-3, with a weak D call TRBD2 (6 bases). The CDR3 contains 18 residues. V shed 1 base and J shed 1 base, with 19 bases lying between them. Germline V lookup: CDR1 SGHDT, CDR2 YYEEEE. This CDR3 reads CASSLSGQWGTGTDTQYF. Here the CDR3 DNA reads TGTGCCAGCAGCTTGAGCGGGCAGTGGGGGACTGGCACAGATACGCAGTATTTT.

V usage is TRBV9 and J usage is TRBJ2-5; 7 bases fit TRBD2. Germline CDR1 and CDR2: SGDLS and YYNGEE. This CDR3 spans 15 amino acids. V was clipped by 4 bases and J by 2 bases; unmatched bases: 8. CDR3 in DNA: TGTGCCAGCAGCCAGGGAGCGGGGTCACAAGAGACCCAGTACTTC. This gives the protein CASSQGAGSQETQYF.

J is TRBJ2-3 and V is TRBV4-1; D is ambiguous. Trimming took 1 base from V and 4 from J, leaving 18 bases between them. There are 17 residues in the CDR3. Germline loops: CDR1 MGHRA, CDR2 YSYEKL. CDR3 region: CASSQAGRSLPPDTQYF. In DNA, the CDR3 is TGCGCCAGCAGCCAAGCAGGTCGCTCGCTGCCCCCAGATACGCAGTATTTT.

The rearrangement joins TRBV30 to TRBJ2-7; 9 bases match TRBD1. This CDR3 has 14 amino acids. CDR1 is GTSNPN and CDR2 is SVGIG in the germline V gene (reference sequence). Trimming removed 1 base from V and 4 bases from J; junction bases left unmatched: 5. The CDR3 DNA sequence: TGTGCCTGGAGTGGTTGGGACAGGGCATACGAGCAGTACTTC. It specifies CAWSGWDRAYEQYF.

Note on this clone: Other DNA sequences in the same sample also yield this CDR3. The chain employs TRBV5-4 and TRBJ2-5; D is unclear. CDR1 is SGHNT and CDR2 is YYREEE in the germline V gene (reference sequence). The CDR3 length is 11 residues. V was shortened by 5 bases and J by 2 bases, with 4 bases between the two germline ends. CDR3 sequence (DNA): TGTGCCAGCAGTTCACAAGAGACCCAGTACTTC. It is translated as CASSSQETQYF.

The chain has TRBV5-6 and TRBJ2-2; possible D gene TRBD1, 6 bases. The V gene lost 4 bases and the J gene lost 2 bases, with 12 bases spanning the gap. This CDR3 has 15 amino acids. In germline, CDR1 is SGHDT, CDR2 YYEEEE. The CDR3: CASSRKTGNTGELFF. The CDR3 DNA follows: TGTGCCAGCAGCCGAAAGACAGGAAACACCGGGGAGCTGTTTTTT.

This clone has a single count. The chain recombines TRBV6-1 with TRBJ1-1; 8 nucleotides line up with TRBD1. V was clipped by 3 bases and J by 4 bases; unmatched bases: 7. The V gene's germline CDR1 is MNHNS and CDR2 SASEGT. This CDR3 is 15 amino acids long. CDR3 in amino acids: CASSETGAWGTEAFF. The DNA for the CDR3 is TGTGCCAGCAGTGAGACAGGGGCGTGGGGCACTGAAGCTTTCTTT.

The chain's CDR3 is CATSRDRLAYEQYF. DNA for the CDR3: TGTGCCACCAGCAGAGATCGCCTAGCTTACGAGCAGTACTTC. V and J are TRBV15 and TRBJ2-7, with D perhaps matching TRBD2 (5 bases). V dropped 0 bases and J dropped 4 bases, with 10 bases sitting between them. This CDR3 is built from 14 residues. Germline CDR1 LNHNV, CDR2 YYDKDF (reference sequence).

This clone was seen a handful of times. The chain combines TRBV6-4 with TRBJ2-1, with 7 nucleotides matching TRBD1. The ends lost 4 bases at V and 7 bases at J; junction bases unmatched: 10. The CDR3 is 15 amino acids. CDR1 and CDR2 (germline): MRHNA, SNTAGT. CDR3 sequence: CASSASDRDPNEQFF. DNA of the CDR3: TGTGCCAGCAGTGCCTCTGACAGGGACCCAAATGAGCAGTTCTTC.

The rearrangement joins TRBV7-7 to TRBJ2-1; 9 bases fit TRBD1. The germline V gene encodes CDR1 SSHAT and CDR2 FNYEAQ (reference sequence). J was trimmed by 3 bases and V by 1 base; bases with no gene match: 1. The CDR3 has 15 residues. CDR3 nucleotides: TGTGCCAGCAGCTTAGGACAGGGGGGCTACAATGAGCAGTTCTTC. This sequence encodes CASSLGQGGYNEQFF.

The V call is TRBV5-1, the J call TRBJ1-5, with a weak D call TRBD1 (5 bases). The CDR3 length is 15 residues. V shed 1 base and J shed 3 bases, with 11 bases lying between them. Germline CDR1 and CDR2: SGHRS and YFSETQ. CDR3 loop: CASSLTGLNNQPQHF. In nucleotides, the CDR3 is TGCGCCAGCAGCTTGACAGGCCTTAACAATCAGCCCCAGCATTTT.

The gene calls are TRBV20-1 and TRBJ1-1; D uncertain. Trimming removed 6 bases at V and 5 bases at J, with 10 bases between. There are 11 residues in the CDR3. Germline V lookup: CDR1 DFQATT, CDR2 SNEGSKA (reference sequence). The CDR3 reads CSAPRYTEAFF. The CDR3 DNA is TGCAGTGCCCCGCGGTATACTGAAGCTTTCTTT.

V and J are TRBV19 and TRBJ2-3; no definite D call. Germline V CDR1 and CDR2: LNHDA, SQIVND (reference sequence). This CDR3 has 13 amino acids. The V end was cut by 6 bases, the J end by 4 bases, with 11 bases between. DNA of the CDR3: TGTGCCAGTAGAATGCCCGCGTCAGATACGCAGTATTTT. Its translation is CASRMPASDTQYF. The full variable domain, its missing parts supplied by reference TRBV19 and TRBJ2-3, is DGGITQSPKYLFRKEGQNVTLSCEQNLNHDAMYWYRQDPGQGLRLIYYSQIVNDFQKGDIAEGYSVSREKKESFPLTVTSAQKNPTAFYLCASRMPASDTQYFGPGTRLTVL.

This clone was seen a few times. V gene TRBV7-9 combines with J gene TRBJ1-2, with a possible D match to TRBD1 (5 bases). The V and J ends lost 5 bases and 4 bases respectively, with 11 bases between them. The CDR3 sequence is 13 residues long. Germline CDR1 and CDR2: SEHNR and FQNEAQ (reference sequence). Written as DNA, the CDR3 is TGTGCCAGCAGCACCGGGGGAACCTATGGCTACACCTTC. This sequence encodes CASSTGGTYGYTF.

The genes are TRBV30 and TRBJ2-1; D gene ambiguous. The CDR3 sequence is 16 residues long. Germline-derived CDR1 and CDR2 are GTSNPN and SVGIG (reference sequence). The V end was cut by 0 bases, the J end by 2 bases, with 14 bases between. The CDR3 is CAWSVLKLPPYNEQFF. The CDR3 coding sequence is TGTGCCTGGAGTGTACTAAAGTTGCCACCCTACAATGAGCAGTTCTTC. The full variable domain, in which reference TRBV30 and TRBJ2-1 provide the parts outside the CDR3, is SQTIHQWPATLVQPVGSPLSLECTVEGTSNPNLYWYRQAAGRGLQLLFYSVGIGQISSEVPQNLSASRPQDRQFILSSKKLLLSDSGFYLCAWSVLKLPPYNEQFFGPGTRLTVL.